This entry describes one TCR beta chain. The source of the sample is a study of cytomegalovirus exposure and HLA in healthy donors. This PCR relied on a set of 60 Vbeta primers and 13 Jbeta primers. The assay was immunoSEQ multiplex PCR, and TCRdb's table has in-frame clones only and misses some. In all, the sample yields 85,000 to 110,000 clones. The sample comprised PBMCs. The TCR originated in a man in his forties in good health and CMV-seronegative.

For the CDR3, the DNA is TGTGCCAGCAGCTTACAGCGTAACACTGAAGCTTTCTTT. This translates into CASSLQRNTEAFF. This chain connects TRBV11-2 to TRBJ1-1, with D hard to call. CDR1 and CDR2 from the germline V gene are SGHAT and FQNNGV. V was trimmed by 2 bases and J by 2 bases, leaving 6 bases between them. The CDR3 sequence is 13 residues long.